This T cell receptor (beta chain) was observed in a study of blood T cell repertoires in COVID-19. Overall study context: COVID-19 samples collected from the United States, Italy and Spain covered acute and convalescent phases. The cDNA or gDNA used as material had been derived from T cells, B-cell-depleted T cells, or PBMCs.

Germline lookup yields CDR1 MNHNY and CDR2 SVGAGI (reference sequence). The CDR3 spans 19 residues. The V segment lost 5 bases and the J segment 0 bases; nucleotides outside the gene matches: 17. A few counts support this clone. Methods used by the authors: Amplifying reference gene primers gave estimates of nucleated cell counts. The assay was immunoSEQ multiplex PCR, and TCRdb's table has in-frame clones only and misses some. The D gene and trimming were derived from the DNA, and the V and J assignments and clone size from that table. The sample shows 170,000 or so clones, 85% to 90% of them seen only once.

J is TRBJ1-1 and V is TRBV6-6; 8 bases are a match to TRBD1. The sequence was obtained from a woman aged 18-35 years who had recovered from COVID-19. Sequenced input: peripheral blood. CDR3 DNA: TGTGCCAGCAGTCCAAGGAGGACAGGGAGGGGAAACATGAACACTGAAGCTTTCTTT. Protein product: CASSPRRTGRGNMNTEAFF.